This T cell receptor beta chain is drawn from a study of cytomegalovirus exposure and HLA in healthy donors. In regard to this clone: Its matching antigen is unknown.

Healthy donors of bone marrow made up the group. Study observations and caveats: Follow-up analysis found HLA locus-dependent TCR association rates, highest for DRB1 and lowest for HLA-C. As was reported, the classifier diagnosed cytomegalovirus status with high specificity and sensitivity.

This CDR3 is built from 13 residues. The V and J ends lost 3 bases and 11 bases respectively, with 14 bases between them. Germline V gene data show CDR1 as MDHEN and CDR2 as SYDVKM. 60 Vbeta and 13 Jbeta primers were used in PCR. In the authors' workflow: There were 70 million to 95 million unique TCR beta chains by a later count, and about 12 million of them were shared. Sequencing used immunoSEQ multiplex PCR; TCRdb keeps in-frame clones, though not all of them. V and J calls plus clone size are reproduced from that table; the DNA served to infer D and trimming. This sample yields some 150,000 clones, of which approximately 88% are seen a single time; roughly 1.4% belongs to the top ten.

The sequence came from a woman aged 18-29 years in good health and CMV-seronegative. Input material: PBMCs. This chain uses TRBV28 with TRBJ1-5; the D gene is possibly TRBD1 (5 bases). The CDR3, as DNA: TGTGCCAGCAGTTTGGTAGGAAGGGGTACCCAGCATTTT. This gives the protein CASSLVGRGTQHF.